The 4 T cell receptor beta chains listed next were all sequenced from one sample in a study of CD8 T cells in ankylosing spondylitis. Using its own MiXCR run on the 5' RACE reads, TCRdb lists one record per CDR3 protein. The table records hundreds of thousands of distinct CDR3 sequences, less than 25% of them present only once. Sequencing was carried out using blood, either unsorted or a sorted T cell fraction (not recorded which). All receptors derive from a female donor with ankylosing spondylitis or in good health (not recorded which).

At least ten counts were recorded for this clonotype. The chain couples TRBV12-3 or TRBV12-4 to TRBJ1-6; 9 bases agree with TRBD1. V lost 3 bases, J lost 7 bases, and 1 base stayed unmatched. The CDR3 consists of 14 residues. The CDR3: CASSLGTGNSPLHF. CDR3 nucleotides: TGTGCCAGCAGTTTGGGGACAGGGAATTCACCCCTCCACTTT.

In this sample, this clonotype turned up once. V and J are TRBV12-3 or TRBV12-4 and TRBJ2-7, with 11 bases lining up with TRBD2. V dropped 7 bases and J dropped 7; count of bases not matched to a gene: 12. The length of the CDR3 is 15 residues. CDR3 region: CASKILAGGRGEQYF. The CDR3 region has the DNA TGTGCCAGCAAGATCTTAGCGGGAGGGCGGGGGGAGCAGTACTTC.

This clonotype has just one count. The chain uses TRBV5-1 and TRBJ2-7; 8 bases agree with TRBD2. Germline V gene data show CDR1 as SGHRS and CDR2 as YFSETQ. The CDR3 loop spans 15 amino acids. V lost 4 bases and J lost 3; bases outside the gene matches: 9. The CDR3 reads CASSTPGLEGYEQYF. The CDR3 DNA is TGCGCCAGCAGCACTCCGGGACTAGAGGGCTACGAGCAGTACTTC.

In nucleotides, the CDR3 is TGCAGTGCCCCCAGGCTAGCCCACGAGCAGTACTTC. Its protein is CSAPRLAHEQYF. The V gene is TRBV20-1, the J gene TRBJ2-7; D might be TRBD2 (5 bases). Germline CDR1 reads DFQATT; CDR2 reads SNEGSKA (reference sequence). Trimming removed 6 bases at V and 5 bases at J, with 14 bases between. This CDR3 has 12 amino acids.